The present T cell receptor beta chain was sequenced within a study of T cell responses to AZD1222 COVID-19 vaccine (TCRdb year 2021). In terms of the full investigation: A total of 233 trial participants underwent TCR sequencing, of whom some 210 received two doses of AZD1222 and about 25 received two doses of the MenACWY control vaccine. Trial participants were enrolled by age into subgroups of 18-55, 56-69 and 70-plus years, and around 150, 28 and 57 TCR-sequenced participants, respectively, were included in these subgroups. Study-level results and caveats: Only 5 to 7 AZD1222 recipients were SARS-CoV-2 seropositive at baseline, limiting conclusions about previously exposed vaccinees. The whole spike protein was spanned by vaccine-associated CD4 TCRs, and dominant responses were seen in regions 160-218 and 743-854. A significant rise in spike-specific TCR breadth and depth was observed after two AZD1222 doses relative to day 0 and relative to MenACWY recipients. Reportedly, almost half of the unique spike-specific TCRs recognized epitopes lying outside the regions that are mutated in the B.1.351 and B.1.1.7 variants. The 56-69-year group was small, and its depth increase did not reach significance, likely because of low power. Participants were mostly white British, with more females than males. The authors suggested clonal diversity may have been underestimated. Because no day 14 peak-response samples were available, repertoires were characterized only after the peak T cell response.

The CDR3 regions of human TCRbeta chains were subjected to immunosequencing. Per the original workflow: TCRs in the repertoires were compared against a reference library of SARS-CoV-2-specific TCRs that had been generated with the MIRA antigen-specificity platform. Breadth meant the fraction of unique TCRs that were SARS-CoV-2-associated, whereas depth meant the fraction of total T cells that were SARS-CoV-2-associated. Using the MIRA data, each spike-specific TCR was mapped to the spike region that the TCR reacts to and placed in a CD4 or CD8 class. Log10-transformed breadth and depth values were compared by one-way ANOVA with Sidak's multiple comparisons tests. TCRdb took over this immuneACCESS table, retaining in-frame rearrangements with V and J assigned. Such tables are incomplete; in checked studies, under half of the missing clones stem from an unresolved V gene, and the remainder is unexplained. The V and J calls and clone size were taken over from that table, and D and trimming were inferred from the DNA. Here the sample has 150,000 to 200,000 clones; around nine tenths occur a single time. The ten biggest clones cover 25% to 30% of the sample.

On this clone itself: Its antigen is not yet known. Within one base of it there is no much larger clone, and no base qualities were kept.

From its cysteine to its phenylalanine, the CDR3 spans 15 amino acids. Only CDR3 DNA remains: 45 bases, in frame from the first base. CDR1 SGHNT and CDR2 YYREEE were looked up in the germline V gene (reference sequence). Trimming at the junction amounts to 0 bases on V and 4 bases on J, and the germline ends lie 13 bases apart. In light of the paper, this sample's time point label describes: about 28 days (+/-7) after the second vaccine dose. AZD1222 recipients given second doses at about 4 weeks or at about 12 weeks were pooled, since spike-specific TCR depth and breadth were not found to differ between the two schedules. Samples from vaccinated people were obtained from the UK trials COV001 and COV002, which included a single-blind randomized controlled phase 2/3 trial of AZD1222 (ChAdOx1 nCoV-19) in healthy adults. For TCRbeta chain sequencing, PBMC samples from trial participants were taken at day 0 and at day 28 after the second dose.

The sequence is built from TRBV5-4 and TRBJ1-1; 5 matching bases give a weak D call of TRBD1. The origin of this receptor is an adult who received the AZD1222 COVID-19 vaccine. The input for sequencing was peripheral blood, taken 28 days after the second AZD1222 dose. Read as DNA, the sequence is TGTGCCAGCAGCTTGGGGGGCCCTTTTGGCACTGAAGCTTTCTTT. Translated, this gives CASSLGGPFGTEAFF.